The 15 T cell receptor beta chains given below trace back to one sample, sequenced in a study of blood T cell repertoires in COVID-19. Profiled with immunoSEQ multiplex PCR; TCRdb holds only in-frame clones, not every one. This sample has about 68,000 clones, with about 83% found just once. The source material was peripheral blood. The receptors stem from a man aged 80 or over with acute or convalescent COVID-19.

The chain carries TRBV4-3 and TRBJ1-1; D uncertain. Per germline, CDR1 LGHNA and CDR2 YSLEER. This CDR3 is 14 amino acids long. V shed 0 bases and J shed 1 base, with 6 bases lying between them. CDR3 sequence (DNA): TGCGCCAGCAGCCAAGAGGCGGGGAACACTGAAGCTTTCTTT. Its translation: CASSQEAGNTEAFF.

The chain recombines TRBV5-1 with TRBJ1-5; TRBD1 agrees at 10 bases. The CDR3 runs to 20 residues. V shed 4 bases and J 0 bases; nucleotides not matched to a gene: 16. The germline V gene encodes CDR1 SGHRS and CDR2 YFSETQ. The CDR3 coding sequence is TGCGCCAGCAGCCCCGACCCGGGACAGGGGATTTTGGATAGCAATCAGCCCCAGCATTTT. It encodes CASSPDPGQGILDSNQPQHF.

This rearrangement joins TRBV5-1 to TRBJ2-7; D gene uncertain. Per germline, CDR1 SGHRS and CDR2 YFSETQ. The CDR3 length is 15 residues. Trimming removed 2 bases at V and 0 bases at J, with 12 bases between. CDR3: CASSFLPGSSYEQYF. In DNA form, the CDR3 reads TGCGCCAGCAGCTTTTTGCCAGGAAGCTCCTACGAGCAGTACTTC.

The V call is TRBV2, the J call TRBJ1-4; no definite D call. The CDR3 has 11 amino acids. Germline values: CDR1 SNHLY, CDR2 FYNNEI. The ends were cut back, 7 bases at V and 12 bases at J, with 12 bases in the middle. CDR3 sequence: CASTVGGELFF. The CDR3 coding sequence is TGTGCCAGCACCGTGGGCGGGGAACTGTTTTTT.

The chain uses TRBV4-1 and TRBJ2-1, with 14 bases that match TRBD2. Germline-derived CDR1 and CDR2 are MGHRA and YSYEKL. V lost 0 bases, J lost 4 bases, and 5 bases stayed unmatched. The CDR3 covers 18 residues. The CDR3 nucleotides read TGCGCCAGCAGCCAAGATCGGACTAGCGGGGGGCTATACAATGAGCAGTTCTTC. The encoded protein is CASSQDRTSGGLYNEQFF.

This rearrangement joins TRBV6-5 to TRBJ2-5; 9 bases are a match to TRBD1. CDR3 length: 12 amino acids. The germline gives CDR1 MNHEY, CDR2 SVGAGI. V gave up 9 bases and J gave up 6 bases; unmatched junction bases: 5. The CDR3 region is CASRDRVKTQYF. CDR3 in DNA: TGTGCCAGTAGGGACAGGGTAAAGACCCAGTACTTC.

This chain connects TRBV27 to TRBJ1-2; maybe TRBD1 (5 bases). Germline V CDR1 and CDR2: MNHEY, SMNVEV (reference sequence). The CDR3 loop spans 16 amino acids. V was clipped by 4 bases and J by 4 bases, with 19 bases between them. The CDR3: CASSSGAGLPFYGYTF. In DNA, the CDR3 is TGTGCCAGCAGTTCTGGGGCAGGGTTGCCTTTCTATGGCTACACCTTC.

The rearrangement links TRBV29-1 to TRBJ2-3, with TRBD1 identical over 11 bases. The CDR3 has 15 amino acids. The junction had 9 bases not matched to a gene; V was cut back by 8 bases and J by 2 bases. Germline V gives CDR1 SQVTM, CDR2 ANQGSEA. The CDR3: CSSTGDRGNTDTQYF. As DNA, the CDR3 is TGCAGCTCAACGGGGGACAGGGGGAACACAGATACGCAGTATTTT.

The chain joins TRBV19 to TRBJ1-2, with unresolved D. Germline V gene lookup returns CDR1 LNHDA and CDR2 SQIVND (reference sequence). This CDR3 has 15 residues. V lost 3 bases, J lost 0 bases, and 11 bases lay in between. The CDR3 coding sequence is TGTGCCAGTAGTATTTGGAGTCTTTCTAACTATGGCTACACCTTC. Its translation is CASSIWSLSNYGYTF. The variable domain in full, with the rest retrieved from reference TRBV19 and TRBJ1-2, is DGGITQSPKYLFRKEGQNVTLSCEQNLNHDAMYWYRQDPGQGLRLIYYSQIVNDFQKGDIAEGYSVSREKKESFPLTVTSAQKNPTAFYLCASSIWSLSNYGYTFGSGTRLTVV.

The chain employs TRBV3-1 (or the pseudogene TRBV3-2) and TRBJ1-1; D is perhaps TRBD1 (5 bases). Germline CDR1 is LGHDT and CDR2 is YNNKEL (reference sequence). Trimming took 1 base from V and 1 from J, leaving 13 bases between them. The CDR3 is made up of 16 amino acids. The CDR3 nucleotides are TGTGCCAGCAGCCAAGGGCAGGGAATGGAGAACACTGAAGCTTTCTTT. Translating gives CASSQGQGMENTEAFF.

This sequence joins TRBV7-3 and TRBJ2-1; 9 bases are a match to TRBD2. The CDR3 loop spans 16 amino acids. V lost 1 base, J lost 7 bases, and 8 bases stayed unmatched. Germline V lookup: CDR1 SGHTA, CDR2 FQGTGA. The CDR3 is CASSLNPSGNGNEQFF. Written as DNA, the CDR3 is TGTGCCAGCAGCTTAAATCCTAGCGGGAATGGTAATGAGCAGTTCTTC.

This chain links TRBV27 with TRBJ2-1; 11 bases are a match to TRBD2. Looked up from germline, CDR1 is MNHEY and CDR2 is SMNVEV (reference sequence). Trimming at V came to 6 bases and at J to 6 bases, leaving 4 bases not matched to a gene. The CDR3 consists of 14 residues. The CDR3 bases are TGTGCCAGCAGAATAGCGGGAGGGATCAATGAGCAGTTCTTC. This gives the protein CASRIAGGINEQFF.

This sequence joins TRBV18 and TRBJ1-2; TRBD1 might be the D (5 bases). Trimming shortened V by 6 bases and J by 2 bases, and 16 bases separated the two germline ends. The CDR3 contains 15 residues. Germline CDR1 is KGHSH and CDR2 is LQKENI. The CDR3 DNA reads as TGTGCCAGCTCGCCCCGGCAGGGTGAGAACTATGGCTACACCTTC. Protein sequence: CASSPRQGENYGYTF.

A single count supports this clone. This sequence joins TRBV6-6 and TRBJ2-5, with 13 bases identical to TRBD2. Per the germline V gene, CDR1 is MNHNY and CDR2 is SVGAGI (reference sequence). The CDR3 is 14 amino acids. The junction had 0 bases not matched to a gene; V was cut back by 6 bases and J by 2 bases. This CDR3 reads CASRTSGRQETQYF. For the CDR3, the DNA is TGTGCCAGCAGGACTAGCGGGAGGCAAGAGACCCAGTACTTC.

V and J are TRBV27 and TRBJ1-1; TRBD1 is a possible D gene (5 bases). The V gene's germline CDR1 is MNHEY and CDR2 SMNVEV (reference sequence). V lost 3 bases and J 7 bases, leaving 15 bases between the germline ends. This CDR3 has 14 residues. In DNA, the CDR3 is TGTGCCAGCAGTTTTGTTGTCGGCGGGGGTGAAGCTTTCTTT. As protein: CASSFVVGGGEAFF.